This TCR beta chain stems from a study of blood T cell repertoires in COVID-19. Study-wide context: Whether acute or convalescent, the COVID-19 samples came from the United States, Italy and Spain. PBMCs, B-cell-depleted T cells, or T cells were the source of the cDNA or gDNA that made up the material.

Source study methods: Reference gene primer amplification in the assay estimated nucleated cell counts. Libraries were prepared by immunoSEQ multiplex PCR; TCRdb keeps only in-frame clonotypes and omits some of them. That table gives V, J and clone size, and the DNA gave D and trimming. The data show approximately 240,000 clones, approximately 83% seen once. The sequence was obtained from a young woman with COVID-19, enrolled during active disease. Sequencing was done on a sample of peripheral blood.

This chain's CDR3 is CASSYRGGTEAFF. Here the CDR3 DNA reads TGTGCCAGCTCGTACAGGGGAGGCACTGAAGCTTTCTTT. J is TRBJ1-1 and V is TRBV7-2, with 7 bases matching TRBD1. V shed 8 bases, J shed 4 bases, and the junction held 7 bases outside the gene matches. The CDR3 extends over 13 amino acids. The germline gives CDR1 SGHTA, CDR2 FQGNSA.